These 6 T cell receptor beta chains were all obtained from the same sample, sequenced in a study of blood T cell repertoires in COVID-19. Using immunoSEQ multiplex PCR, the repertoire was profiled, and TCRdb retains in-frame clones only, with some absent. In the table there are 120,000 to 150,000 clones, roughly 80% of which are singletons. The specimen sequenced was peripheral blood. These receptors came from a man aged 50 or older with active or convalescent COVID-19.

The V call is TRBV5-4, the J call TRBJ2-7; TRBD2 agrees at 7 bases. CDR1 and CDR2 (germline): SGHNT, YYREEE (reference sequence). Trimming removed 0 bases from V and 0 bases from J; junction bases left unmatched: 3. CDR3 length equals 15 residues. The CDR3 DNA is TGTGCCAGCAGCTTGGGAAGCGGGACCTCCTACGAGCAGTACTTC. It specifies CASSLGSGTSYEQYF.

The chain is built from TRBV27 and TRBJ2-3; a possible D gene is TRBD1 (6 bases). The V and J ends lost 4 bases and 0 bases respectively, with 20 bases between them. Germline V CDR1 and CDR2: MNHEY, SMNVEV (reference sequence). This CDR3 contains 18 residues. The CDR3 protein is CASSSFAGTTPSTDTQYF. CDR3 DNA sequence: TGTGCCAGCAGTTCCTTTGCCGGGACAACTCCTAGCACAGATACGCAGTATTTT.

This clone occurred once. The chain links TRBV6-5 to TRBJ1-1; D is undetermined. Trimming took off 7 bases at V and 1 base at J, with 4 bases between the two ends. CDR3 length equals 11 residues. Germline CDR1 reads MNHEY; CDR2 reads SVGAGI. In nucleotides, the CDR3 is TGTGCCAGCACGAGGAACACTGAAGCTTTCTTT. It specifies CASTRNTEAFF.

The J gene is TRBJ2-2, the V gene TRBV6-5, with TRBD1 identical over 7 bases. Germline V gene lookup returns CDR1 MNHEY and CDR2 SVGAGI. The CDR3 totals 15 residues. Losses at the gene ends were 6 bases for V and 4 bases for J; bases not matched to a gene: 8. The CDR3 region is CASSPEGGGTGELFF. CDR3 coding DNA: TGTGCCAGCAGCCCAGAAGGGGGCGGCACCGGGGAGCTGTTTTTT.

A few counts support this clone. This chain links TRBV25-1 with TRBJ1-4, with unresolved D. This CDR3 has 13 residues. V was clipped by 6 bases and J by 2 bases, with 7 bases between them. CDR1 and CDR2 from the germline V gene are MGHDK and SYGVNS. The CDR3 DNA sequence: TGTGCCAGCAGGAGTAGTACTAATGAAAAACTGTTTTTT. Protein: CASRSSTNEKLFF.

The V gene is TRBV6-5, the J gene TRBJ1-6; 9 positions agree with TRBD1. Germline V lookup: CDR1 MNHEY, CDR2 SVGAGI. The ends lost 6 bases at V and 8 bases at J; junction bases unmatched: 8. The CDR3 sequence is 15 residues long. CDR3 region: CASRGRGQGDSPLHF. The CDR3 DNA sequence: TGTGCCAGCAGGGGCAGGGGACAGGGCGATTCACCCCTCCACTTT.